A single sample is the source of the 2 T cell receptor beta chains below, sequenced in a study of OX40 agonist ivuxolimab in advanced cancers. Clones were read by immunoSEQ multiplex PCR, and TCRdb kept only the in-frame ones, dropping some. The sample yields roughly 41,000 clones, roughly nine tenths seen once. Here the sequenced sample was CD4+ or CD8+ T cells sorted from blood, taken in a trial of the OX40 agonist ivuxolimab. The source is an adult with an advanced solid tumor such as melanoma, head and neck, liver or kidney cancer.

The genes are TRBV27 and TRBJ1-3, with D possibly TRBD1 on 5 matching bases. The CDR3 spans 16 residues. CDR1 and CDR2 (germline): MNHEY, SMNVEV (reference sequence). V was trimmed by 6 bases and J by 0 bases, leaving 15 bases between them. The CDR3 loop reads CASRGRLDGSGNTIYF. CDR3 nucleotide sequence: TGTGCCAGCAGGGGACGGTTAGACGGCTCTGGAAACACCATATATTTT.

CDR3 coding DNA: TGTGCCAGTAGTATAGGCAGGGGCTACGAGCAGTACTTC. This translates into CASSIGRGYEQYF. V usage is TRBV19 and J usage is TRBJ2-7; the D gene is possibly TRBD1 (6 bases). Germline V gene data show CDR1 as LNHDA and CDR2 as SQIVND (reference sequence). This CDR3 region has 13 residues. Deletions cut 1 base from V and 3 bases from J, with 7 bases between.